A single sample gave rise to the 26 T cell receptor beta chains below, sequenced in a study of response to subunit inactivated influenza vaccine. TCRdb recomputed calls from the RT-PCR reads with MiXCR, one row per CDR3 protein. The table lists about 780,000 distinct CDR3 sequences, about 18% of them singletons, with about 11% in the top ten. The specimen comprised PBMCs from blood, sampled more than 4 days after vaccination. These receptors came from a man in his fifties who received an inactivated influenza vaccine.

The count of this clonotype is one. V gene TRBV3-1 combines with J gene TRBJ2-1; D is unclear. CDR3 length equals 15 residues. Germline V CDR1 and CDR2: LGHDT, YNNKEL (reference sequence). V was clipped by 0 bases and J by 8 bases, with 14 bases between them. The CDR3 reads CASSQDLEGSDEQFF. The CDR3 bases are TGTGCCAGCAGCCAAGATCTTGAAGGGTCGGATGAGCAGTTCTTC.

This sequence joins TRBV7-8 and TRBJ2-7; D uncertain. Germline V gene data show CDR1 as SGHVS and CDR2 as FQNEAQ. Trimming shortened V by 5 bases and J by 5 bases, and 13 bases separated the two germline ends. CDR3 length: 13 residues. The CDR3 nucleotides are TGTGCCAGCAGCGATGGGTCAGTCCACGAGCAGTACTTC. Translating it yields CASSDGSVHEQYF.

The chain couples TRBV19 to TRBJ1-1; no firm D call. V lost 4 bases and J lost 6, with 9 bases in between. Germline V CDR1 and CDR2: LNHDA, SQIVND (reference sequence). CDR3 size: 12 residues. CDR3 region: CASSKRAAEAFF. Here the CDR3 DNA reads TGTGCCAGTAGTAAAAGGGCGGCTGAAGCTTTCTTT.

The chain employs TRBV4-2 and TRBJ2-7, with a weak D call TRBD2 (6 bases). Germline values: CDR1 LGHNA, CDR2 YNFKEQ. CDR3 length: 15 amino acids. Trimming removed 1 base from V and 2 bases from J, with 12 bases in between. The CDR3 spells CASSQATSCAYEQYF. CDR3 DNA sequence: TGTGCCAGCAGCCAAGCAACTAGCTGCGCCTACGAGCAGTACTTC.

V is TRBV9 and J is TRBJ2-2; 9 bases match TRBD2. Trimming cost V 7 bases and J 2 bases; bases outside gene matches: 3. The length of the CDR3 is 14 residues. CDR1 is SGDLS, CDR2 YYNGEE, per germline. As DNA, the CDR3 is TGTGCCAGCGGACTAGCGCCAAACACCGGGGAGCTGTTTTTT. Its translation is CASGLAPNTGELFF. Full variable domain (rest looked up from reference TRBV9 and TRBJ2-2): DSGVTQTPKHLITATGQRVTLRCSPRSGDLSVYWYQQSLDQGLQFLIQYYNGEERAKGNILERFSAQQFPDLHSELNLSSLELGDSALYFCASGLAPNTGELFFGEGSRLTVL.

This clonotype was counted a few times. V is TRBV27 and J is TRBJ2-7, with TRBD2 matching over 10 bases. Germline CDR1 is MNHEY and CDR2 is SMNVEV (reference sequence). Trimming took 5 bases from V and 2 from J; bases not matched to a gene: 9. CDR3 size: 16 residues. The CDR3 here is CASSLESGRGAYEQYF. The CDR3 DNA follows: TGTGCCAGCAGTCTAGAAAGCGGGAGGGGGGCCTACGAGCAGTACTTC.

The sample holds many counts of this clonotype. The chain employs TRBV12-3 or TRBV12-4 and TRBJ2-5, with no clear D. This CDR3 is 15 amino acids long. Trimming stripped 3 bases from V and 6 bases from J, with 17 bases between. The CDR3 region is CASSFFLDAEKTQYF. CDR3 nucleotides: TGTGCCAGCAGTTTCTTCCTAGATGCTGAAAAGACCCAGTACTTC.

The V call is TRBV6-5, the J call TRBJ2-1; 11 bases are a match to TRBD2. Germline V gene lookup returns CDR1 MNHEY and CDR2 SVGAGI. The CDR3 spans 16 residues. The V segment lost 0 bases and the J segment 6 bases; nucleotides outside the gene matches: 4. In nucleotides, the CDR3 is TGTGCCAGCAGTTACTCTACTAGCGGGGGCCCCAATGAGCAGTTCTTC. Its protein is CASSYSTSGGPNEQFF.

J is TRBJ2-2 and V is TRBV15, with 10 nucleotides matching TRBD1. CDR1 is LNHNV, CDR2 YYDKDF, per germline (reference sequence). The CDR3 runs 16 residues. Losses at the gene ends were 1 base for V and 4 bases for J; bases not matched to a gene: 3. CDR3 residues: CATSRGGQGITGELFF. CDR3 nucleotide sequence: TGTGCCACCAGCAGAGGGGGACAGGGGATCACCGGGGAGCTGTTTTTT.

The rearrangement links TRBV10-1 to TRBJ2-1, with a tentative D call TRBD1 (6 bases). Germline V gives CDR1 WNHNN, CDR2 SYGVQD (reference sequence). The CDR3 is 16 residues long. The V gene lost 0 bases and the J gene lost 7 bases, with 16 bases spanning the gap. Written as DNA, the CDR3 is TGCGCCAGCAGTGAGTCGGCGCTACTCAGGGGAAATGAGCAGTTCTTC. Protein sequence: CASSESALLRGNEQFF.

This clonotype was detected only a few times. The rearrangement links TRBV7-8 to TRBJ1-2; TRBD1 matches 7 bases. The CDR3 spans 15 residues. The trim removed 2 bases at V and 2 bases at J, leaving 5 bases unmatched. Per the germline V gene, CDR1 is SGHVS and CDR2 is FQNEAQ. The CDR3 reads CASSLYTGENYGYTF. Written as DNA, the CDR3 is TGTGCCAGCAGCTTATATACAGGGGAGAACTATGGCTACACCTTC.

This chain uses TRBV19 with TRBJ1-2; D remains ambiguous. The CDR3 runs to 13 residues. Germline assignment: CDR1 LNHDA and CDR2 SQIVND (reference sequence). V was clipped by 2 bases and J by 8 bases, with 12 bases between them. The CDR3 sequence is CASSIIDPGGYTF. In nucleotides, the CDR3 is TGTGCCAGTAGTATAATTGATCCTGGAGGCTACACCTTC.

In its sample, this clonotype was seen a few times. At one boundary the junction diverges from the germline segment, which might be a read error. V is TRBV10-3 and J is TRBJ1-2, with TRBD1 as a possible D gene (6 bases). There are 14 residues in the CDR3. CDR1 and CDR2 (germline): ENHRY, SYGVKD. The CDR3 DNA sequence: TGTGCCATCAGCCGGGACATATTATTTTATGGCTACAACTTC. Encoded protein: CAISRDILFYGYNF.

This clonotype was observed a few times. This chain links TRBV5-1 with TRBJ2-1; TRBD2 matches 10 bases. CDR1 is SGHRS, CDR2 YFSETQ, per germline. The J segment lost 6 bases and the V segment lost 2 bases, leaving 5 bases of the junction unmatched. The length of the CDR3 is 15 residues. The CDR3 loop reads CASSLIAGGVNEQFF. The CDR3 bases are TGCGCCAGCAGCTTAATAGCGGGAGGTGTCAATGAGCAGTTCTTC.

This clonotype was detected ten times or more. The DNA for the CDR3 is TGTGCCAGCAGTCCAGGACTAGGAGAGACCCAGTACTTC. This translates into CASSPGLGETQYF. This chain links TRBV18 with TRBJ2-5; the match to TRBD2 covers 7 bases. Trimming at V came to 8 bases and at J to 4 bases, leaving 7 bases not matched to a gene. CDR3 length: 13 amino acids. Per the germline V gene, CDR1 is KGHSH and CDR2 is LQKENI.

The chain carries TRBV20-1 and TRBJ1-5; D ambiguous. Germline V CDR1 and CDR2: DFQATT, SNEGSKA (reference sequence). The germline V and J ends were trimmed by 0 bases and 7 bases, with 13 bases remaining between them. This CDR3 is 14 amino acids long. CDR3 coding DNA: TGCAGTGCTAGAGATCTGGTATCCGGCCAGCCCCAGCATTTT. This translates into CSARDLVSGQPQHF.

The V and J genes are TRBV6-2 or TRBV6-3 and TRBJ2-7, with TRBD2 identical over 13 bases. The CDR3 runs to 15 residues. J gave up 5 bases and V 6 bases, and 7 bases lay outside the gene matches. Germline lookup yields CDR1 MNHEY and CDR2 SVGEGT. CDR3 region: CASSFGTSGTNEQYF. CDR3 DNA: TGTGCCAGCAGCTTCGGGACTAGCGGGACAAACGAGCAGTACTTC.

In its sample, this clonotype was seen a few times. The CDR3 sequence is CASSQAWGAGYEQYF. The CDR3 DNA reads TGTGCCAGCAGCCAAGCCTGGGGCGCTGGGTACGAGCAGTACTTC. The V gene is TRBV3-1, the J gene TRBJ2-7; D is possibly TRBD1 (5 bases). This CDR3 contains 15 residues. Germline CDR1 and CDR2: LGHDT and YNNKEL (reference sequence). V lost 1 base to trimming and J lost 4 bases, with 14 bases between them.

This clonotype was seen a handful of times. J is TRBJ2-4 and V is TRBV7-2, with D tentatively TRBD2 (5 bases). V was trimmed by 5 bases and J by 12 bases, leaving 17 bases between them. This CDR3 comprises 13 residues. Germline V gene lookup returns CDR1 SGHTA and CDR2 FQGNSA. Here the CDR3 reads CASSPPSSYDQYF. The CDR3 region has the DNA TGTGCCAGCAGCCCTCCCTCTAGCTACGATCAGTACTTC.

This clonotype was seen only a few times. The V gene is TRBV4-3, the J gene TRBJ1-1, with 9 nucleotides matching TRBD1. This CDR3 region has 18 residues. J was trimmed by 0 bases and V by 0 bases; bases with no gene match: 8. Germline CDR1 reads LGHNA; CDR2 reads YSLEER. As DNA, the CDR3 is TGCGCCAGCAGCCAAGAAAGGGACAGGGAACACATGAACACTGAAGCTTTCTTT. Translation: CASSQERDREHMNTEAFF.

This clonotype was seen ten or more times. CDR3 amino acids: CASSGGGAGGDTQYF. The CDR3, as DNA: TGTGCCAGCTCCGGGGGGGGGGCTGGGGGAGATACGCAGTATTTT. The rearrangement links TRBV28 to TRBJ2-3; 8 nucleotides line up with TRBD2. This CDR3 region has 15 residues. The ends lost 8 bases at V and 5 bases at J; junction bases unmatched: 12. Germline loops: CDR1 MDHEN, CDR2 SYDVKM. The full variable domain, rest sourced from reference TRBV28 and TRBJ2-3, is DVKVTQSSRYLVKRTGEKVFLECVQDMDHENMFWYRQDPGLGLRLIYFSYDVKMKEKGDIPEGYSVSREKKERFSLILESASTNQTSMYLCASSGGGAGGDTQYFGPGTRLTVL.

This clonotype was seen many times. The CDR3 sequence: CASSYGERGGGRETQYF. The CDR3 DNA reads TGTGCCAGCAGTTACGGCGAAAGGGGGGGGGGTCGAGAGACCCAGTACTTC. J is TRBJ2-5 and V is TRBV6-5; D might be TRBD2 (7 bases). The CDR3 loop spans 17 amino acids. CDR1 is MNHEY and CDR2 is SVGAGI in the germline V gene. V was trimmed by 2 bases and J by 4 bases, leaving 20 bases between them.

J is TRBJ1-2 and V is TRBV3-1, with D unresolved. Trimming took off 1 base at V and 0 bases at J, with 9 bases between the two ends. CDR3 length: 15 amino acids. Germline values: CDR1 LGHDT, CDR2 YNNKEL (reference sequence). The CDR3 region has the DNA TGTGCCAGCAGCCAAGGGTCTTATACTAACTATGGCTACACCTTC. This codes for CASSQGSYTNYGYTF.

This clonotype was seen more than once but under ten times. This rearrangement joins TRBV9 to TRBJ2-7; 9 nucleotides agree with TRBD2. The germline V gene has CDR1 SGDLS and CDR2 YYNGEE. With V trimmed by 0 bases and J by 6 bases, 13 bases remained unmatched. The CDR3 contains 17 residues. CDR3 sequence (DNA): TGTGCCAGCAGCGTAGGAATACTAGCGGGCAAAGGCGGCGAGCAGTACTTC. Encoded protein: CASSVGILAGKGGEQYF.

The CDR3: CSARQGHRSTEAFF. CDR3 coding DNA: TGCAGTGCTAGACAGGGTCATAGGAGCACTGAAGCTTTCTTT. This sequence joins TRBV20-1 and TRBJ1-1; D may be TRBD1 (5 bases). CDR3 length: 14 amino acids. Trimming cost V 2 bases and J 4 bases, with 14 bases left between them. CDR1 and CDR2 (germline): DFQATT, SNEGSKA (reference sequence).

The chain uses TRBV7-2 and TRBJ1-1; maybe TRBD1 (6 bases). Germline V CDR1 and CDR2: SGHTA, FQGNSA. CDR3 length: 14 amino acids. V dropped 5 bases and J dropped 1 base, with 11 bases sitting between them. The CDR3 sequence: CASSQGLPNTEAFF. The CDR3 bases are TGTGCCAGCAGCCAGGGGCTCCCGAACACTGAAGCTTTCTTT.